This T cell receptor beta chain came from a study of blood T cell repertoires in COVID-19. The CDR3 consists of 15 residues. The V and J ends lost 3 bases and 2 bases respectively, with 13 bases between them. Germline V lookup: CDR1 MRHNA, CDR2 SNTAGT. As handled by the study authors: Scientists estimated how many nucleated cells there were by amplifying reference gene primers. Generated by immunoSEQ multiplex PCR, the TCRdb table keeps only in-frame clones and is missing some. From that table come the V and J calls and clone size; the DNA was used to work out D and trimming. The sample holds 70,000 or so clones, more than 90% seen once.

The chain is built from TRBV6-4 and TRBJ2-5; D perhaps matches TRBD2 (6 bases). This clonotype was sampled from a human donor in a cohort sampled during active COVID-19. Material for sequencing was peripheral blood. CDR3: CASSEGVRGQETQYF. The DNA of the CDR3 is TGTGCCAGCAGTGAGGGGGTTCGGGGGCAAGAGACCCAGTACTTC.